Listed below are T cell receptor beta chains from one sample, sequenced in a study of shared clonotypes between healthy human individuals. The method was immunoSEQ multiplex PCR; TCRdb's version includes in-frame clones alone and lacks a portion of them. The sample has around 2,000,000 clones; around 93% are singletons. The sequenced sample consisted of naive CD8+ T cells from PBMCs. The receptors come from a man between 18 and 35 years old in good health. Some clones in this sample may be carry-over from other donors' samples. Each CDR3 is given with its conserved first and last residue. Where a row states a size, it is once, few, many or the class of an expanded clone; other rows omit it.

abundance	v_gene	j_gene	CDR3aa
NA	TRBV11-2	TRBJ2-7	CASSPSRLAREQYF
once	TRBV7-8	TRBJ2-7	CASSLEGHRQYF
once	TRBV5-8	TRBJ2-1	CASSLFLRDRVEFF
NA	TRBV27	TRBJ2-1	CASGDDRASLRDEQFF
NA	TRBV20-1	TRBJ2-7	CSAKLGYEQYF
NA	TRBV11-1	TRBJ1-1	CASSLSAGGGSTEAFF
NA	TRBV19	TRBJ2-5	CASTPIHAGGETQYF
NA	TRBV29-1	TRBJ2-7	CSVSGGRTYEQYF
NA	TRBV11-3	TRBJ2-7	CASSTRTSGIYEQYF
NA	TRBV5-1	TRBJ1-3	CASSFMGEGNTIYF
NA	TRBV5-1	TRBJ1-4	CASSLGVLPFREKLFF
NA	TRBV18	TRBJ2-1	CASSPQPGLHSSYNEQFF
NA	TRBV4-3	TRBJ2-5	CASSVGLAGAETQYF
NA	TRBV28	TRBJ1-5	CASRAGTGFNQPQHF
NA	TRBV29-1	TRBJ2-4	CSVEDWAELAKNIQYF
NA	TRBV29-1	TRBJ2-1	CSVPTGVRDEQFF
NA	TRBV6-5	TRBJ2-3	CASSQSTRRTDTQYF
NA	TRBV28	TRBJ2-5	CASSLQVGTQYF
NA	TRBV7-8	TRBJ1-4	CASSSLGGVNEKLFF
NA	TRBV6-5	TRBJ2-7	CASSYSKGLAAYEQYF
NA	TRBV27	TRBJ1-1	CASSARGLGNTEAFF
NA	TRBV30	TRBJ2-4	CASLSGNIQYF
NA	TRBV30	TRBJ2-1	CAWSPPLANEQFF
NA	TRBV4-1	TRBJ1-2	CASSYGRVMEGYTF
NA	TRBV9	TRBJ2-2	CASVRGPSNTGELFF
NA	TRBV14	TRBJ2-1	CASSPRGGKASYNEQFF
NA	TRBV11-2	TRBJ2-7	CASSPAGRQSSYEQYF
NA	TRBV4-3	TRBJ1-4	CASSQDQDRGRKKLFF
few	TRBV9	TRBJ1-1	CASSATVMNTEAFF
NA	TRBV7-8	TRBJ2-3	CASSFGGSVSDTQYF
NA	TRBV15	TRBJ1-5	CATSRSGGLGNQPQHF
NA	TRBV7-2	TRBJ2-3	CASSTRTSPISTDTQYF
NA	TRBV28	TRBJ2-7	CASSLFGTGSYEQYF
NA	TRBV19	TRBJ2-2	CASATRDYPNTGELFF
once	TRBV7-6	TRBJ1-5	CASSSDREGNQPQHF
NA	TRBV7-8	TRBJ1-2	CASSSPGGVGGGYTF
NA	TRBV19	TRBJ2-7	CASSMRFASVYEQYF
NA	TRBV6-5	TRBJ2-5	CASSYQGAQETQYF
NA	TRBV30	TRBJ2-1	CAGGPTQGTYLEQFF
NA	TRBV5-1	TRBJ2-7	CASSLAYRDRVDEQYF
NA	TRBV27	TRBJ1-2	CASSLVPTGQGFHGYTF
NA	TRBV27	TRBJ2-7	CASSLRLDHEQYF
once	TRBV11-2	TRBJ1-1	CASSLETQGANTEAFF